The 2 T cell receptor beta chains below come from one sample, sequenced in a study of blood T cell repertoires in COVID-19. Clones were read by immunoSEQ multiplex PCR, and TCRdb kept only the in-frame ones, dropping some. This table holds approximately 270,000 clones, 85% to 90% found once. Sequenced input: PBMCs or T cells enriched from blood (not recorded which). The receptors were sampled from a woman aged 55-69 years who had recovered from COVID-19.

The chain joins TRBV7-9 to TRBJ1-2; unclear D gene. The V gene lost 5 bases and the J gene lost 2 bases, with 9 bases spanning the gap. The CDR3 totals 13 residues. Germline CDR1 reads SEHNR; CDR2 reads FQNEAQ (reference sequence). DNA for the CDR3: TGTGCCAGCAGCGGTGGCGGAAACTATGGCTACACCTTC. It is translated as CASSGGGNYGYTF.

This chain links TRBV7-9 with TRBJ2-7; TRBD1 aligns across 10 bases. The CDR3 has 15 residues. Germline CDR1 and CDR2: SEHNR and FQNEAQ (reference sequence). V lost 5 bases to trimming and J lost 3 bases; unmatched junction nucleotides: 7. For the CDR3, the DNA is TGTGCCAGCAGCACCGGGACAGGGGTCGGCTACGAGCAGTACTTC. Encoded protein: CASSTGTGVGYEQYF. Full variable domain (missing parts from reference TRBV7-9 and TRBJ2-7): DTGVSQNPRHKITKRGQNVTFRCDPISEHNRLYWYRQTLGQGPEFLTYFQNEAQLEKSRLLSDRFSAERPKGSFSTLEIQRTEQGDSAMYLCASSTGTGVGYEQYFGPGTRLTVT.